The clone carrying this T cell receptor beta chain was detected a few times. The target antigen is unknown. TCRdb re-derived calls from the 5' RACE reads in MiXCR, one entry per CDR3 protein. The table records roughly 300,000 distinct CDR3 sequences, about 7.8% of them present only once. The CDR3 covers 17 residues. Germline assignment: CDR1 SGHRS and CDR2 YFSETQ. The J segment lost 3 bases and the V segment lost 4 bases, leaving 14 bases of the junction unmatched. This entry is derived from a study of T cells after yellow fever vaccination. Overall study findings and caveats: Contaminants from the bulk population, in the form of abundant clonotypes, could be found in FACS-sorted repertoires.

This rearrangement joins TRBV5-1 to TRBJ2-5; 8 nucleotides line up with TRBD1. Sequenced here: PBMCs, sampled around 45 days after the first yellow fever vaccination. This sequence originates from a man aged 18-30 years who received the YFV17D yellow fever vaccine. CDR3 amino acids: CASSRSPSGTGKETQYF. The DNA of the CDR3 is TGCGCCAGCAGCCGTTCTCCATCCGGGACAGGCAAAGAGACCCAGTACTTC.